This TCR beta chain was observed in a study of early T cells in non-severe SARS-CoV-2 infection. For the study at large: Bulk RNA isolated from unsorted whole blood underwent sequencing; chains were not paired. Study-level results: VDJdb matches were skewed toward anti-spike CD8 T cell responses.

Researchers tagged individual cDNA molecules with unique molecular identifiers. MiXCR, run by TCRdb on the 5' RACE reads, gives a single entry per CDR3 protein. This table has some 18,000 distinct CDR3 sequences, 4.5% to 6.5% appearing once. This clonotype came up many times. What it binds is not known. Germline CDR1 and CDR2: LGHNA and YNFKEQ. J gave up 1 base and V 4 bases, and 4 bases lay outside the gene matches. This CDR3 spans 14 amino acids. J is TRBJ2-7 and V is TRBV4-2, with 7 bases lining up with TRBD1. The TCR sequence derives from an adult who was a healthcare worker with PCR-confirmed SARS-CoV-2 infection or an uninfected control (not recorded which). The sample consisted of whole blood. The CDR3 nucleotides are TGTGCCAGCAGCCTAGACAGGGCTTCCTACGAGCAGTACTTC. Protein sequence: CASSLDRASYEQYF.